These 11 T cell receptor beta chains were sequenced from one sample in a study of T cells in Graves' hyperthyroidism and ophthalmopathy. The source material, RNA transcripts, was used to amplify TCR beta CDR3 regions. Carried out on the TCR CDR3, a first-round RT-PCR used the HTBI primer set. TCRdb ran MiXCR on the multiplex PCR reads and lists one entry per CDR3 protein. Of around 240,000 distinct CDR3 sequences detected, about 15% appear once; the ten largest clones hold less than 15%. Sequenced material: blood. Every receptor here comes from a middle-aged woman with Graves' hyperthyroidism that later progressed to Graves' ophthalmopathy.

This clonotype was seen many times. The chain recombines TRBV28 with TRBJ1-1, with D possibly being TRBD1 (6 bases). The V end was cut by 2 bases, the J end by 0 bases, with 13 bases between. The V gene's germline CDR1 is MDHEN and CDR2 SYDVKM. The CDR3 contains 16 residues. The CDR3 region is CASSLMGGGMNTEAFF. The CDR3 DNA is TGTGCCAGCAGTTTAATGGGGGGCGGCATGAACACTGAAGCTTTCTTT.

This clonotype was counted many times. This sequence joins TRBV5-1 and TRBJ2-5; perhaps TRBD2 as D (6 bases). There are 15 residues in the CDR3. Germline loops: CDR1 SGHRS, CDR2 YFSETQ. Trimming stripped 0 bases from V and 5 bases from J, with 14 bases between. This CDR3 reads CASSLEPGVRETQYF. The CDR3 coding sequence is TGCGCCAGCAGCTTGGAACCGGGAGTCAGGGAGACCCAGTACTTC. The complete variable domain, with remaining parts taken from reference TRBV5-1 and TRBJ2-5, reads KAGVTQTPRYLIKTRGQQVTLSCSPISGHRSVSWYQQTPGQGLQFLFEYFSETQRNKGNFPGRFSGRQFSNSRSEMNVSTLELGDSALYLCASSLEPGVRETQYFGPGTRLLVL.

The genes are TRBV5-1 and TRBJ2-5; 8 bases align to TRBD2. Per germline, CDR1 SGHRS and CDR2 YFSETQ. With V trimmed by 3 bases and J by 3 bases, 10 bases remained unmatched. The CDR3 spans 16 residues. The DNA for the CDR3 is TGCGCCAGCAGCTCCGTGGGGGTACTAGCGGAAGAGACCCAGTACTTC. Protein product: CASSSVGVLAEETQYF.

This clonotype was seen many times. The V gene is TRBV6-1, the J gene TRBJ1-6, with TRBD1 identical over 10 bases. With V trimmed by 7 bases and J by 3 bases, 6 bases remained unmatched. The CDR3 is made up of 16 amino acids. Germline lookup yields CDR1 MNHNS and CDR2 SASEGT. CDR3 in DNA: TGTGCCAGCAATGCTGGGACAGGGGTCTATAATTCACCCCTCCACTTT. Its protein is CASNAGTGVYNSPLHF.

This clonotype occurred many times. V usage is TRBV27 and J usage is TRBJ1-6; D gene unclear. The V end was cut by 5 bases, the J end by 6 bases, with 8 bases between. The germline CDR1 and CDR2 sequences are MNHEY and SMNVEV (reference sequence). The CDR3 is 13 amino acids. The chain's CDR3 is CASSHRFNSPLHF. The DNA of the CDR3 is TGTGCCAGCAGTCACCGATTTAATTCACCCCTCCACTTT.

This clonotype was detected many times. The rearrangement joins TRBV18 to TRBJ1-1; a possible D gene is TRBD1 (5 bases). Per germline, CDR1 KGHSH and CDR2 LQKENI. The CDR3 loop spans 15 amino acids. V lost 5 bases, J lost 0 bases, and 13 bases lay in between. The CDR3: CASSTDSHMNTEAFF. The CDR3 DNA sequence: TGTGCCAGCTCAACTGACAGTCACATGAACACTGAAGCTTTCTTT.

As concerns this clonotype: A single base separates this from a much larger clone, so it may be a read error. The final CDR3 position lacks the conserved phenylalanine or tryptophan, pointing to a likely read error. The V and J genes are TRBV5-1 and TRBJ2-4, with 11 bases matching TRBD2. The CDR3 contains 21 residues. In germline, CDR1 is SGHRS, CDR2 YFSETQ. Unmatched junction bases numbered 18, after V lost 4 bases and J lost 0 bases. CDR3 sequence: CASSEAPLGLGLAGAKNIQYL. The CDR3 DNA reads as TGCGCCAGCAGCGAGGCCCCTTTGGGTTTAGGACTAGCGGGAGCCAAAAACATTCAGTACCTC.

This clonotype was observed a few times. A much larger clone differs from this one at a single base, so this may be a read error. This chain joins TRBV6-1 and TRBJ1-1; 7 nucleotides align to TRBD1. Germline V gene data show CDR1 as MNHNS and CDR2 as SASEGT. The CDR3 sequence is 16 residues long. The CDR3: CASSEVTGIFLTKAFF. CDR3 bases: TGTGCCAGCAGTGAAGTGACAGGGATTTTCCTCACTAAAGCTTTCTTT.

This clonotype has more than one count but fewer than ten. The V gene is TRBV7-2, the J gene TRBJ2-2; D is ambiguous. The length of the CDR3 is 13 residues. Trimming left V 4 bases short and J 2 bases short, with 5 bases between. Germline assignment: CDR1 SGHTA and CDR2 FQGNSA. CDR3 region: CASSSYNTGELFF. In DNA, the CDR3 is TGTGCCAGCAGCTCATATAACACCGGGGAGCTGTTTTTT.

The V call is TRBV3-1, the J call TRBJ2-2; 9 positions agree with TRBD1. The germline gives CDR1 LGHDT, CDR2 YNNKEL (reference sequence). The CDR3 is 16 residues long. Losses at the gene ends were 1 base for V and 4 bases for J; bases not matched to a gene: 4. CDR3 residues: CASSQGGQGPTGELFF. The CDR3 DNA reads as TGTGCCAGCAGCCAAGGGGGACAGGGCCCCACCGGGGAGCTGTTTTTT.

There are many counts of this clonotype. The rearrangement links TRBV27 to TRBJ1-6; 8 positions match TRBD1. V lost 3 bases to trimming and J lost 10 bases; unmatched junction nucleotides: 5. This CDR3 contains 14 residues. Looked up from germline, CDR1 is MNHEY and CDR2 is SMNVEV (reference sequence). The CDR3 DNA is TGTGCCAGCAGTTTGACAGGGGCGCGGTCACCCCTCCACTTT. It specifies CASSLTGARSPLHF.